This TCR beta chain is drawn from a study of T cell changes during pregnancy in multiple sclerosis. This table comes from immunoSEQ multiplex PCR, and its TCRdb copy is limited to in-frame clones, with some not included. The table has 90,000 or so clones, less than 95% seen once. CDR1 is LNHNV, CDR2 YYDKDF, per germline (reference sequence). The CDR3 length is 15 residues. Trimming took 2 bases from V and 9 from J; bases not matched to a gene: 8. The source is a female donor in good health, enrolled as a control in a pregnancy study. This chain uses TRBV15 with TRBJ2-7, with 12 bases lining up with TRBD1. The sequencing used peripheral blood, collected in the first trimester of pregnancy. The CDR3: CATSRPGQGANGQYF. In DNA, the CDR3 is TGTGCCACCAGCAGACCGGGACAGGGGGCCAATGGGCAGTACTTC. Full variable domain (rest looked up from reference TRBV15 and TRBJ2-7): DAMVIQNPRYQVTQFGKPVTLSCSQTLNHNVMYWYQQKSSQAPKLLFHYYDKDFNNEADTPDNFQSRRPNTSFCFLDIRSPGLGDTAMYLCATSRPGQGANGQYFGPGTRLTVT.